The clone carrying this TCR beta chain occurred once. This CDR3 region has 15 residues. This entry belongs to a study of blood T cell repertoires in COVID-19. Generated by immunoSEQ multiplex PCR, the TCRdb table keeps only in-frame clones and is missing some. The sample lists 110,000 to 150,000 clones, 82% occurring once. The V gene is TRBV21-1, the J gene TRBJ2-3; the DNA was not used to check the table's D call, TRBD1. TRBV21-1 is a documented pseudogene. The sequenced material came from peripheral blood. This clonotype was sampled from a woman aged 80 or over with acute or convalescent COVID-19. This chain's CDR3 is CASSMGQGLTDTQYF. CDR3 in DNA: TGTGCCAGCAGCATGGGACAGGGTCTCACAGATACGCAGTATTTT.